A single sample gave rise to the 32 T cell receptor beta chains below, sequenced in a study of T cells after yellow fever vaccination. TCRdb redid the calling of the 5' RACE reads with MiXCR, one entry per CDR3 protein. The profile shows some 240,000 distinct CDR3 sequences, approximately 3.5% of them singletons. Material: PBMCs, obtained 15 days after the yellow fever booster vaccination. All receptors derive from a man aged 18 to 29 who received the YFV17D yellow fever vaccine.

This clonotype has ten or more counts. The chain joins TRBV20-1 to TRBJ1-6; no firm D call. Trimming removed 4 bases from V and 0 bases from J, with 7 bases in between. The germline gives CDR1 DFQATT, CDR2 SNEGSKA (reference sequence). The CDR3 sequence is 14 residues long. CDR3 in amino acids: CSAMEASYNSPLHF. In DNA form, the CDR3 reads TGCAGTGCTATGGAGGCCTCCTATAATTCACCCCTCCACTTT.

V is TRBV7-9 and J is TRBJ1-6, with TRBD1 as a possible D gene (6 bases). CDR3 length: 14 amino acids. From germline, CDR1 is SEHNR and CDR2 FQNEAQ (reference sequence). V was clipped by 5 bases and J by 7 bases, with 12 bases between them. The CDR3, as DNA: TGTGCCAGCAGCCGACAGGTGGGAAATTCACCCCTCCACTTT. Translated: CASSRQVGNSPLHF.

This clonotype has ten or more counts. This sequence joins TRBV4-3 and TRBJ1-1, with D possibly matching TRBD1 (6 bases). The CDR3 totals 15 residues. V lost 0 bases and J lost 0, with 8 bases in between. CDR1 and CDR2 from the germline V gene are LGHNA and YSLEER. The DNA of the CDR3 is TGCGCCAGCAGCCAAGAAGAGGGGGTGAACACTGAAGCTTTCTTT. Its protein is CASSQEEGVNTEAFF.

This clonotype was detected ten times or more. The chain recombines TRBV6-1 with TRBJ2-5; D remains ambiguous. This CDR3 has 14 amino acids. V was pared by 2 bases and J by 3 bases, with 10 bases between. Germline V gives CDR1 MNHNS, CDR2 SASEGT. CDR3 residues: CASSEYGQEETQYF. The CDR3 DNA follows: TGTGCCAGCAGTGAATACGGGCAGGAAGAGACCCAGTACTTC.

This clonotype showed up many times. The chain uses TRBV20-1 and TRBJ2-7, with 11 bases identical to TRBD1. The CDR3 is made up of 13 amino acids. Germline CDR1 is DFQATT and CDR2 is SNEGSKA (reference sequence). The junction had 3 bases not matched to a gene; V was cut back by 5 bases and J by 3 bases. In DNA form, the CDR3 reads TGCAGTGCTTCCGGGACAGGGGGCTACGAGCAGTACTTC. Translating gives CSASGTGGYEQYF.

A few counts support this clonotype. This chain links TRBV5-4 with TRBJ2-1; 9 nucleotides match TRBD2. The CDR3 is 16 amino acids. From germline, CDR1 is SGHNT and CDR2 YYREEE (reference sequence). J was trimmed by 3 bases and V by 6 bases; bases with no gene match: 10. Here the CDR3 reads CASTASGNVNYNEQFF. CDR3 coding DNA: TGTGCCAGCACGGCTAGCGGGAACGTTAACTACAATGAGCAGTTCTTC. The whole variable domain, remainder taken from reference TRBV5-4 and TRBJ2-1, is ETGVTQSPTHLIKTRGQQVTLRCSSQSGHNTVSWYQQALGQGPQFIFQYYREEENGRGNFPPRFSGLQFPNYSSELNVNALELDDSALYLCASTASGNVNYNEQFFGPGTRLTVL.

This clonotype was picked up many times. This chain uses TRBV7-8 with TRBJ1-6; D is perhaps TRBD1 (6 bases). The germline V gene has CDR1 SGHVS and CDR2 FQNEAQ. CDR3 size: 15 residues. V was pared by 5 bases and J by 3 bases, with 11 bases between. CDR3 protein: CASSPPDSYNSPLHF. CDR3 sequence (DNA): TGTGCCAGCAGCCCACCGGACAGCTATAATTCACCCCTCCACTTT.

This clonotype was seen many times. The chain combines TRBV12-3 or TRBV12-4 with TRBJ2-7; 8 bases agree with TRBD2. The CDR3 is 11 amino acids. Trimming at V came to 6 bases and at J to 6 bases, leaving 1 base not matched to a gene. The CDR3: CASRGTSEQYV. The CDR3 DNA follows: TGTGCCAGCAGAGGGACTAGCGAGCAGTACGTC.

The chain is built from TRBV4-1 and TRBJ2-2; tentative D call: TRBD2 (6 bases). This CDR3 contains 15 residues. Germline V gene lookup returns CDR1 MGHRA and CDR2 YSYEKL. The V and J ends lost 5 bases and 0 bases respectively, with 10 bases between them. CDR3 nucleotides: TGCGCCAGCAGCGCGGGGCGAGCGAACACCGGGGAGCTGTTTTTT. It yields the protein CASSAGRANTGELFF.

This clonotype was detected many times. The chain carries TRBV6-6 and TRBJ2-3, with D possibly TRBD2 on 5 matching bases. The CDR3 covers 12 residues. Germline values: CDR1 MNHNY, CDR2 SVGAGI (reference sequence). V was shortened by 1 base and J by 10 bases, with 9 bases between the two germline ends. The DNA of the CDR3 is TGTGCCAGCAGTTACTTCCAGGAGGCGCAGTATTTT. This codes for CASSYFQEAQYF.

This clonotype turned up a few times. This sequence joins TRBV5-4 and TRBJ2-4; D ambiguous. CDR3 length equals 17 residues. Trimming removed 3 bases from V and 0 bases from J, with 16 bases in between. The germline CDR1 and CDR2 sequences are SGHNT and YYREEE (reference sequence). Here the CDR3 reads CASSSLNSDLAKNIQYF. The CDR3 DNA reads TGTGCCAGCAGCTCACTGAACAGTGATTTAGCCAAAAACATTCAGTACTTC.

This clonotype was seen more than once but under ten times. V is TRBV5-4 and J is TRBJ1-2; 10 bases fit TRBD1. The CDR3 has 15 amino acids. The V gene's germline CDR1 is SGHNT and CDR2 YYREEE (reference sequence). Trimming at V came to 4 bases and at J to 3 bases, leaving 6 bases not matched to a gene. Here the CDR3 DNA reads TGTGCCAGCAGCCAGGACAGGGGGAAGTACTATGGCTACACCTTC. Encoded protein: CASSQDRGKYYGYTF.

This clonotype was seen repeatedly, ten times or more. V gene TRBV25-1 combines with J gene TRBJ2-7, with TRBD1 matching over 7 bases. The CDR3 extends over 15 amino acids. The V gene's germline CDR1 is MGHDK and CDR2 SYGVNS. J gave up 5 bases and V 1 base, and 8 bases lay outside the gene matches. In DNA form, the CDR3 reads TGTGCCAGCAGTGAATCTTTACAGGGGATCCACGAGCAGTACTTC. This sequence encodes CASSESLQGIHEQYF.

There are a few counts of this clonotype. The chain employs TRBV27 and TRBJ2-7, with D possibly called TRBD1 or TRBD2 (5 bases each). This CDR3 is built from 15 residues. V was cut by 9 bases and J by 5 bases, with 23 bases left in between. Germline loops: CDR1 MNHEY, CDR2 SMNVEV (reference sequence). The CDR3 DNA reads as TGTGCCAGTAGCTCACCAAATTCCGGGACGGACGAGCAGTACTTC. This codes for CASSSPNSGTDEQYF.

The rearrangement joins TRBV5-1 to TRBJ2-7; D unresolved. Between the trimmed V and J ends, which lost 1 base and 3 bases, there was a span of 11 bases. The germline gives CDR1 SGHRS, CDR2 YFSETQ. CDR3 length: 14 residues. The CDR3 bases are TGCGCCAGCAGCTTGAGTCCCTACTTCTACGAGCAGTACTTC. Protein sequence: CASSLSPYFYEQYF.

In this sample, this clonotype turned up many times. This sequence joins TRBV28 and TRBJ2-1, with TRBD1 matching 10 bases. Germline CDR1 and CDR2: MDHEN and SYDVKM. After removal of 10 bases from V and 6 bases from J, the junction contained 9 bases not matched to a gene. CDR3 length: 14 residues. CDR3 DNA sequence: TGTGCCATCGCCGGGACAGGGGACCGCAATGAGCAGTTCTTC. This gives the protein CAIAGTGDRNEQFF.

A word on this clonotype: A much larger clone is a single base away; this may be a read error. The chain joins TRBV7-2 to TRBJ2-5; 7 bases agree with TRBD2. CDR3 size: 15 residues. Germline-derived CDR1 and CDR2 are SGHTA and FQGNSA. The chain's CDR3 is CASSRWGGERETEYF. In nucleotides, the CDR3 is TGTGCCAGCAGCCGGTGGGGGGGAGAACGGGAGACCGAGTACTTC.

This clonotype was recorded many times. V and J are TRBV7-2 and TRBJ2-7, with TRBD2 identical over 12 bases. Germline values: CDR1 SGHTA, CDR2 FQGNSA. Trimming removed 5 bases from V and 7 bases from J; junction bases left unmatched: 12. The CDR3 consists of 16 residues. For the CDR3, the DNA is TGTGCCAGCAGCGGGGGCCCGACTAGCGGGGGAGGAGAGCAGTACTTC. Translation gives CASSGGPTSGGGEQYF.

This clonotype was detected many times. This chain links TRBV18 with TRBJ2-7; TRBD1 aligns across 7 bases. Germline V gene data show CDR1 as KGHSH and CDR2 as LQKENI. CDR3 size: 16 residues. V lost 3 bases and J lost 4; bases outside the gene matches: 12. The CDR3 loop is CASSPAGTGALYEQYV. As DNA, the CDR3 is TGTGCCAGCTCACCCGCCGGAACAGGGGCCTTGTACGAGCAGTACGTC.

Ten or more counts support this clonotype. V gene TRBV7-2 combines with J gene TRBJ1-4; perhaps TRBD1 as D (6 bases). The CDR3 runs 14 residues. Germline assignment: CDR1 SGHTA and CDR2 FQGNSA. V was shortened by 3 bases and J by 8 bases, with 13 bases between the two germline ends. The CDR3 nucleotides read TGTGCCAGCAGCTTTACAGGGTCGAAGGAAAAACTGTTTTTT. This gives the protein CASSFTGSKEKLFF.

The chain combines TRBV3-1 with TRBJ2-7; D remains ambiguous. Trimming pared 3 bases from V and 0 bases from J, leaving 9 bases between. CDR3 size: 14 residues. Germline V lookup: CDR1 LGHDT, CDR2 YNNKEL (reference sequence). CDR3 nucleotides: TGTGCCAGCAGCCACGCAGGTCCCTCCTACGAGCAGTACTTC. It specifies CASSHAGPSYEQYF.

This clonotype was seen repeatedly, ten times or more. The chain combines TRBV5-6 with TRBJ2-7; D is uncertain. Per the germline V gene, CDR1 is SGHDT and CDR2 is YYEEEE. The V and J ends lost 1 base and 1 base respectively, with 6 bases between them. The CDR3 covers 13 residues. The CDR3 DNA reads as TGTGCCAGCAGCTTGCGGGCATCCTACGAGCAGTACGTC. This sequence encodes CASSLRASYEQYV.

Ten or more counts support this clonotype. This sequence joins TRBV10-3 and TRBJ2-2, with 9 bases identical to TRBD2. The CDR3 sequence is 14 residues long. The germline V gene encodes CDR1 ENHRY and CDR2 SYGVKD. Unmatched junction bases numbered 10, after V lost 11 bases and J lost 6 bases. This CDR3 reads CAFSSGTISGELFF. CDR3 bases: TGTGCCTTCTCTAGCGGGACAATATCCGGGGAGCTGTTTTTT.

At least ten counts were recorded for this clonotype. The chain employs TRBV28 and TRBJ2-5; D is undetermined. V lost 8 bases, J lost 5 bases, and 9 bases lay in between. There are 11 residues in the CDR3. Looked up from germline, CDR1 is MDHEN and CDR2 is SYDVKM. Here the CDR3 reads CASSEPETQYF. For the CDR3, the DNA is TGTGCCAGCTCCGAGCCTGAGACCCAGTACTTC.

The sample holds many counts of this clonotype. This chain joins TRBV27 and TRBJ2-7; D is unresolved. Germline assignment: CDR1 MNHEY and CDR2 SMNVEV (reference sequence). This CDR3 region has 14 residues. Trimming left V 0 bases short and J 7 bases short, with 13 bases between. In DNA form, the CDR3 reads TGTGCCAGCAGTTTATCGGCCGCCTCCTGGGAGCAGTACTTC. This gives the protein CASSLSAASWEQYF.

This clonotype was recorded at least ten times. V gene TRBV21-1 combines with J gene TRBJ2-5. TRBV21-1 is described as a pseudogene. This CDR3 is built from 16 residues. For the CDR3, the DNA is TGTGCCAGCAGCAAAGTAAAGTGGGCTTTCCAAGAGACCCAGTACTTC. Translating it yields CASSKVKWAFQETQYF.

The chain uses TRBV24-1 and TRBJ1-2; D remains unclear. The CDR3 is made up of 13 amino acids. CDR1 and CDR2 (germline): KGHDR, SFDVKD. Trimming stripped 5 bases from V and 0 bases from J, with 6 bases between. The CDR3 sequence: CATSGGSNYGYTF. The CDR3 bases are TGTGCCACCAGTGGAGGCTCTAACTATGGCTACACCTTC.

The CDR3 spells CASSLEQGRVNTEAFF. DNA for the CDR3: TGTGCCAGCAGCTTAGAACAGGGGAGGGTGAACACTGAAGCTTTCTTT. This sequence joins TRBV7-6 and TRBJ1-1; TRBD1 matches 7 bases. The germline V gene encodes CDR1 SGHVS and CDR2 FNYEAQ. V gave up 1 base and J gave up 0 bases; unmatched junction bases: 5. The CDR3 totals 16 residues.

This clonotype showed up many times. The V gene is TRBV12-3 or TRBV12-4, the J gene TRBJ1-6; 9 bases line up with TRBD1. Losses at the gene ends were 6 bases for V and 8 bases for J; bases not matched to a gene: 2. This CDR3 is 13 amino acids long. The CDR3 nucleotides are TGTGCCAGCAGGACAGGGGGTTATTCACCCCTCCACTTT. This translates into CASRTGGYSPLHF.

The chain links TRBV7-6 to TRBJ2-1; D is possibly TRBD1 (5 bases). Per germline, CDR1 SGHVS and CDR2 FNYEAQ. V lost 1 base to trimming and J lost 7 bases, with 14 bases between them. The length of the CDR3 is 15 residues. CDR3 residues: CASSLGRQGLNEQFF. In DNA, the CDR3 is TGTGCCAGCAGCTTAGGTCGGCAGGGTCTGAATGAGCAGTTCTTC.

V and J are TRBV7-6 and TRBJ2-3, with a tentative D call TRBD1 (6 bases). Deletions cut 3 bases from V and 9 bases from J, with 7 bases between. The CDR3 spans 11 residues. Germline CDR1 and CDR2: SGHVS and FNYEAQ. CDR3 loop: CASSFQGTQYF. In DNA form, the CDR3 reads TGTGCCAGCAGCTTCCAGGGGACGCAGTATTTT.

This clonotype was recorded at least ten times. The chain uses TRBV6-2 or TRBV6-3 and TRBJ2-5, with 10 positions matching TRBD1. The CDR3 is 15 residues long. Per the germline V gene, CDR1 is MNHEY and CDR2 is SVGEGT. Trimming took 5 bases from V and 5 from J; bases not matched to a gene: 8. The CDR3 nucleotides are TGTGCCAGCAGTAGAGACAGGGGGCTGTTGGAGACCCAGTACTTC. Residues: CASSRDRGLLETQYF.